Shown below are 31 T cell receptor beta chains from a single sample sequenced in a study of cytomegalovirus exposure and HLA in healthy donors. Both 60 Vbeta primers and 13 Jbeta primers went into the PCR. Assay used: immunoSEQ multiplex PCR; TCRdb lists only in-frame clones, some missing. The sample has 75,000 to 95,000 clones, 70% to 90% seen once; the top ten hold about 2.5%. Sequencing input: PBMCs. Every receptor here comes from a man aged 18-30 years in good health and CMV-seronegative.

The CDR3 protein is CATSPLRGGRETQYF. The CDR3 DNA is TGTGCCACCTCTCCTCTGAGGGGGGGTCGAGAGACCCAGTACTTC. The chain carries TRBV25-1 and TRBJ2-5; D may be TRBD2 (7 bases). The germline V gene has CDR1 MGHDK and CDR2 SYGVNS. Trimming took off 10 bases at V and 4 bases at J, with 22 bases between the two ends. The CDR3 has 15 amino acids.

V gene TRBV6-6 combines with J gene TRBJ1-5; 11 nucleotides align to TRBD1. From germline, CDR1 is MNHNY and CDR2 SVGAGI (reference sequence). Trimming removed 2 bases from V and 6 bases from J; junction bases left unmatched: 6. The CDR3 totals 16 residues. CDR3 DNA: TGTGCCAGCAGTTACACCGGGACAGGGGGAAGTCAGCCCCAGCATTTT. Protein sequence: CASSYTGTGGSQPQHF.

This chain connects TRBV2 to TRBJ1-3; D is perhaps TRBD1 (5 bases). This CDR3 spans 16 amino acids. CDR1 and CDR2 (germline): SNHLY, FYNNEI. Trimming removed 6 bases at V and 0 bases at J, with 15 bases between. The CDR3 is CASSVGGGASGNTIYF. CDR3 nucleotide sequence: TGTGCCAGCAGCGTCGGTGGCGGGGCCTCTGGAAACACCATATATTTT.

The chain is built from TRBV6-1 and TRBJ2-1, with 8 bases lining up with TRBD2. J was trimmed by 2 bases and V by 4 bases; bases with no gene match: 7. In germline, CDR1 is MNHNS, CDR2 SASEGT. CDR3 length: 16 residues. The CDR3 DNA follows: TGTGCCAGCAGTGGGTCTAGCGGGCGAGCCTACAATGAGCAGTTCTTC. It translates to CASSGSSGRAYNEQFF.

The genes are TRBV19 and TRBJ2-5; 7 bases fit TRBD1. The J call may be faulty, since TRBJ2-7 better matches the DNA end. From germline, CDR1 is LNHDA and CDR2 SQIVND (reference sequence). CDR3 length: 16 amino acids. Written as DNA, the CDR3 is TGTGCCAGTAGTCTTCGGCAGGGGGTGAGCTCCTACGAGCAGTACTTC. Residues: CASSLRQGVSSYEQYF.

This chain joins TRBV28 and TRBJ1-5; D unresolved. Germline loops: CDR1 MDHEN, CDR2 SYDVKM. Trimming shortened V by 4 bases and J by 3 bases, and 13 bases separated the two germline ends. This CDR3 region has 15 residues. The CDR3 protein is CASSSPPITNQPQHF. DNA of the CDR3: TGTGCCAGCAGTTCTCCGCCTATTACCAATCAGCCCCAGCATTTT.

This chain joins TRBV4-1 and TRBJ2-5; 9 bases map to TRBD2. The closer fit of TRBJ2-7 to the DNA end suggests the J call may be wrong. The CDR3 runs 15 residues. CDR1 and CDR2 from the germline V gene are MGHRA and YSYEKL. CDR3 in amino acids: CASSQEPAGGYEQYF. The DNA of the CDR3 is TGCGCCAGCAGCCAAGAACCAGCGGGAGGCTACGAGCAGTACTTC.

This rearrangement joins TRBV5-1 to TRBJ2-5; TRBD1 agrees at 7 bases. TRBJ2-7 explains the end of the DNA better; the J call may be wrong. Looked up from germline, CDR1 is SGHRS and CDR2 is YFSETQ. This CDR3 has 15 residues. CDR3 loop: CASSLAGTVSNEQYF. The CDR3 coding sequence is TGCGCCAGCAGCTTGGCCGGGACAGTAAGCAACGAGCAGTACTTC.

CDR3 DNA sequence: TGTGCCAGCAGCCCGGGACAGGGTCTAGGTGGCTACACCTTC. This translates into CASSPGQGLGGYTF. The chain uses TRBV27 and TRBJ1-2, with 9 positions matching TRBD1. V lost 6 bases and J lost 7; bases outside the gene matches: 9. The CDR3 is made up of 14 amino acids. CDR1 MNHEY and CDR2 SMNVEV come from the germline V gene (reference sequence).

The V gene is TRBV28, the J gene TRBJ1-2; 9 nucleotides match TRBD1. Germline V gene data show CDR1 as MDHEN and CDR2 as SYDVKM. CDR3 length equals 13 residues. The V segment lost 7 bases and the J segment 5 bases; nucleotides outside the gene matches: 5. The CDR3, as DNA: TGTGCCAGCACTTGGACAGGGGCGTATGGCTACACCTTC. Encoded protein: CASTWTGAYGYTF.

The chain links TRBV27 to TRBJ2-3, with a tentative D call TRBD1 (5 bases). Per the germline V gene, CDR1 is MNHEY and CDR2 is SMNVEV (reference sequence). The V gene lost 3 bases and the J gene lost 0 bases, with 10 bases spanning the gap. This CDR3 contains 15 residues. In DNA, the CDR3 is TGTGCCAGCAGTTTCCGGACATTTAGCACAGATACGCAGTATTTT. It encodes CASSFRTFSTDTQYF.

This clone was detected once. The chain combines TRBV5-5 with TRBJ2-2; the D gene is possibly TRBD1 (6 bases). V gave up 3 bases and J gave up 1 base, with 19 bases separating them. Germline CDR1 and CDR2: SGHKS and YYEKEE (reference sequence). This CDR3 is built from 18 residues. CDR3 bases: TGTGCCAGCAGCTCCCACCCTCCTTCGACAGGGAACACCGGGGAGCTGTTTTTT. Translated, it gives CASSSHPPSTGNTGELFF.

V and J are TRBV5-8 and TRBJ2-7; the D is unclear. V lost 3 bases to trimming and J lost 6 bases, with 16 bases between them. The length of the CDR3 is 14 residues. The V gene's germline CDR1 is SGHTS and CDR2 YDEGEE. The CDR3 coding sequence is TGTGCCAGCAGCTCTGGCGTCCAAGAGGTCGAGCAGTACTTC. Its translation is CASSSGVQEVEQYF.

This rearrangement joins TRBV6-4 to TRBJ2-1; 10 bases are a match to TRBD2. After removal of 5 bases from V and 7 bases from J, the junction contained 17 bases not matched to a gene. The CDR3 is 18 amino acids. Germline V gene data show CDR1 as MRHNA and CDR2 as SNTAGT. CDR3 in DNA: TGTGCCAGCAGTCCTGATATCGTAGCCAGCGGGAGGGGTAATGAGCAGTTCTTC. Its protein is CASSPDIVASGRGNEQFF.

The CDR3 sequence: CASSSNRAPNEKLFF. The DNA of the CDR3 is TGTGCCAGCAGTTCAAACAGGGCCCCTAATGAAAAACTGTTTTTT. V and J are TRBV2 and TRBJ1-4, with D possibly being TRBD1 (6 bases). Looked up from germline, CDR1 is SNHLY and CDR2 is FYNNEI. V lost 5 bases to trimming and J lost 3 bases, with 13 bases between them. The CDR3 consists of 15 residues.

V gene TRBV30 combines with J gene TRBJ2-7, with 8 bases lining up with TRBD2. The CDR3 consists of 12 residues. J gave up 7 bases and V 5 bases, and 7 bases lay outside the gene matches. CDR1 and CDR2 (germline): GTSNPN, SVGIG (reference sequence). The CDR3 DNA is TGTGCCTGGGGTGGACTAGCATCTGAGCAGTACTTC. Translated, it gives CAWGGLASEQYF.

The J gene is TRBJ2-2, the V gene TRBV7-2; 11 bases line up with TRBD2. The J segment lost 0 bases and the V segment lost 5 bases, leaving 8 bases of the junction unmatched. The CDR3 sequence is 18 residues long. Germline values: CDR1 SGHTA, CDR2 FQGNSA. The CDR3 reads CASSPGLAGAANTGELFF. The CDR3 coding sequence is TGTGCCAGCAGCCCCGGACTAGCGGGTGCCGCGAACACCGGGGAGCTGTTTTTT.

The V and J genes are TRBV5-1 and TRBJ2-3; no definite D call. Trimming removed 0 bases at V and 2 bases at J, with 10 bases between. This CDR3 has 15 residues. From germline, CDR1 is SGHRS and CDR2 YFSETQ. CDR3 DNA sequence: TGCGCCAGCAGCTTGGGGGCCCGGATCACAGATACGCAGTATTTT. Its translation is CASSLGARITDTQYF.

To note about this clone: One junction end does not reproduce the germline sequence, and a read error may be involved. The chain's CDR3 is CSSSHRDRGRGAYGYTF. In DNA form, the CDR3 reads TGTTCCAGCAGCCACCGGGACAGAGGTAGAGGGGCCTATGGCTACACCTTC. The genes are TRBV7-9 and TRBJ1-2; 7 positions match TRBD1. Germline CDR1 SEHNR, CDR2 FQNEAQ (reference sequence). The CDR3 spans 17 residues.

This clone came up once. The rearrangement uses TRBV27 and TRBJ2-7, with 8 positions matching TRBD1. The length of the CDR3 is 14 residues. V shed 4 bases and J 2 bases; nucleotides not matched to a gene: 4. Germline V gene data show CDR1 as MNHEY and CDR2 as SMNVEV (reference sequence). The CDR3 bases are TGTGCCAGCAGTTCAGGACAGGGCCCCTACGAGCAGTACTTC. Amino acid sequence: CASSSGQGPYEQYF.

The gene calls are TRBV7-2 and TRBJ2-1, with no clear D. Germline CDR1 reads SGHTA; CDR2 reads FQGNSA. CDR3 length equals 14 residues. Trimming took off 0 bases at V and 8 bases at J, with 11 bases between the two ends. CDR3 nucleotide sequence: TGTGCCAGCAGCTTAGCCCACCGAGTAGATGAGCAGTTCTTC. It encodes CASSLAHRVDEQFF. The whole variable domain, remainder taken from reference TRBV7-2 and TRBJ2-1, is GAGVSQSPSNKVTEKGKDVELRCDPISGHTALYWYRQSLGQGLEFLIYFQGNSAPDKSGLPSDRFSAERTGGSVSTLTIQRTQQEDSAVYLCASSLAHRVDEQFFGPGTRLTVL.

The rearrangement links TRBV28 to TRBJ2-7; 11 nucleotides align to TRBD1. Trimming cost V 2 bases and J 5 bases; bases outside gene matches: 5. Germline V gives CDR1 MDHEN, CDR2 SYDVKM. This CDR3 is 15 amino acids long. CDR3: CASSLIGTGGDEQYF. CDR3 in DNA: TGTGCCAGCAGTTTAATCGGGACAGGGGGGGACGAGCAGTACTTC.

The chain employs TRBV28 and TRBJ1-5, with 11 bases that match TRBD1. This CDR3 is 16 amino acids long. Per the germline V gene, CDR1 is MDHEN and CDR2 is SYDVKM. V dropped 8 bases and J dropped 4; count of bases not matched to a gene: 10. The CDR3 region has the DNA TGTGCCAGCCGACGGGTTGGACAGGGGGCGAATCAGCCCCAGCATTTT. Protein: CASRRVGQGANQPQHF.

The CDR3 reads CSVVTSGYNEQFF. CDR3 DNA sequence: TGCAGCGTTGTCACTAGCGGGTACAATGAGCAGTTCTTC. This chain links TRBV29-1 with TRBJ2-1; 9 bases align to TRBD2. This CDR3 contains 13 residues. Per the germline V gene, CDR1 is SQVTM and CDR2 is ANQGSEA. V gave up 4 bases and J gave up 4 bases; unmatched junction bases: 2.

The rearrangement links TRBV19 to TRBJ1-3; 8 bases fit TRBD1. J lost 3 bases, V lost 8 bases, and 6 bases had no gene match. The CDR3 contains 14 residues. Germline V lookup: CDR1 LNHDA, CDR2 SQIVND (reference sequence). CDR3 protein: CASSDRGIGNTIYF. The CDR3 coding sequence is TGTGCCAGTTCCGACAGGGGTATTGGAAACACCATATATTTT.

The sample holds one count of this clone. The chain carries TRBV5-3 and TRBJ2-3, with 8 bases identical to TRBD1. TRBV5-3 is recorded as an ORF, its role being uncertain. This CDR3 comprises 15 residues. Trimming at V came to 4 bases and at J to 3 bases, leaving 7 bases not matched to a gene. The CDR3 reads CARSNGQGWTDTQYF. The CDR3, as DNA: TGTGCCAGAAGCAACGGACAGGGCTGGACAGATACGCAGTATTTT.

To note about this clone: Other DNA sequences in the same sample also yield this CDR3. The J gene is TRBJ2-1, the V gene TRBV28; TRBD2 is a possible D gene (6 bases). There are 12 residues in the CDR3. Germline values: CDR1 MDHEN, CDR2 SYDVKM. V lost 5 bases and J lost 6, with 8 bases in between. CDR3 sequence reads: CASSPGGNEQFF. CDR3 coding DNA: TGTGCCAGCAGTCCCGGGGGCAATGAGCAGTTCTTC.

V and J are TRBV28 and TRBJ1-6; 9 nucleotides match TRBD1. The V segment lost 6 bases and the J segment 6 bases; nucleotides outside the gene matches: 6. From germline, CDR1 is MDHEN and CDR2 SYDVKM. The CDR3 spans 15 residues. The CDR3 DNA reads as TGTGCCAGCAGCCCCGGGACAGGGCCTAATTCACCCCTCCACTTT. Residues: CASSPGTGPNSPLHF.

V and J are TRBV6-1 and TRBJ2-7; perhaps TRBD2 as D (5 bases). Per germline, CDR1 MNHNS and CDR2 SASEGT. Trimming cost V 8 bases and J 6 bases, with 23 bases left between them. CDR3 length equals 15 residues. The CDR3 nucleotides read TGTGCCAGCCTACTTCAGCAGAAGCTAAGCGGCGAGCAGTACTTC. It encodes CASLLQQKLSGEQYF.

The V call is TRBV27, the J call TRBJ2-7; perhaps TRBD2 as D (6 bases). Germline V gene sequence: CDR1 MNHEY, CDR2 SMNVEV (reference sequence). The CDR3 totals 15 residues. V was pared by 5 bases and J by 3 bases, with 17 bases between. The CDR3 DNA sequence: TGTGCCAGCAGTCTCGGGGCGGGGTTAGGCTACGAGCAGTACTTC. Encoded protein: CASSLGAGLGYEQYF.

This chain uses TRBV7-2 with TRBJ1-6, with D unclear. The CDR3 totals 12 residues. Trimming pared 1 base from V and 13 bases from J, leaving 8 bases between. Per germline, CDR1 SGHTA and CDR2 FQGNSA. The CDR3 DNA reads TGTGCCAGCAGCTTAGGTGCAGTGCCCCTCCACTTT. This encodes CASSLGAVPLHF.